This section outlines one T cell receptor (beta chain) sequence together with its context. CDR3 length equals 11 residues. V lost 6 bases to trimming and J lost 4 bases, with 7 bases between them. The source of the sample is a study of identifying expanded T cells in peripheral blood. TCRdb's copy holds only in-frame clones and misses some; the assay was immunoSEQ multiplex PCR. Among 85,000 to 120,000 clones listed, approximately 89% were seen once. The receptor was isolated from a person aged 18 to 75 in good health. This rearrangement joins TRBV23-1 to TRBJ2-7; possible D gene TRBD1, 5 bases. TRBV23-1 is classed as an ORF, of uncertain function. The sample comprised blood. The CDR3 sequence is CASSRQYEQYF. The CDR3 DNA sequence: TGCGCCAGCAGCCGACAGTACGAGCAGTACTTC.